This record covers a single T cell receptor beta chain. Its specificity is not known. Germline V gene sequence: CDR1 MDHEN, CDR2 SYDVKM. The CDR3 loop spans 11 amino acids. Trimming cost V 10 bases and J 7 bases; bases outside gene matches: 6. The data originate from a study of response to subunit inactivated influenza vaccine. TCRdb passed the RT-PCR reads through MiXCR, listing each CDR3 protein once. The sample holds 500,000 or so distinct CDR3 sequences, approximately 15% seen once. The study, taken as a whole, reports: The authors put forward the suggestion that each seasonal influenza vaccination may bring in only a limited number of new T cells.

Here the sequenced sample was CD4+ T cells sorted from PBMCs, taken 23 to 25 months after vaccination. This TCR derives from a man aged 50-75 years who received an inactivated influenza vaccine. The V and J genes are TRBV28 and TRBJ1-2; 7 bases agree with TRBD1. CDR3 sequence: CATRQGGGYTF. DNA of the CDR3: TGTGCCACTCGACAGGGTGGTGGCTACACCTTC.